This T cell receptor beta chain appears in the sequencing data of a study of T cell changes during pregnancy in multiple sclerosis. The CDR3 contains 16 residues. Germline-derived CDR1 and CDR2 are LGHNA and YNFKEQ. With 0 bases removed from V and 2 bases from J, the gap between germline ends came to 14 bases. Using immunoSEQ multiplex PCR, the repertoire was profiled, and TCRdb retains in-frame clones only, with some absent. The table has some 64,000 clones, 91% seen once. Sequencing was performed on peripheral blood, taken in the first trimester of pregnancy. The chain carries TRBV4-2 and TRBJ2-7, with a weak D call TRBD1 (7 bases). The source of this sequence is a female donor with multiple sclerosis, enrolled in a pregnancy study. The CDR3 coding sequence is TGTGCCAGCAGCCAAGATTTCCAGGGGGGTCCCTACGAGCAGTACTTC. It encodes CASSQDFQGGPYEQYF.